Listed below are T cell receptor beta chains from one sample, sequenced in a study of blood T cell repertoires in COVID-19. Only in-frame clones appear in the TCRdb table, and some are missing; sequencing was by immunoSEQ multiplex PCR. Counted here are about 100,000 clones, around four fifths occurring once; the ten biggest clones make up about 10%. The material sequenced was peripheral blood. The source of these receptors is a man aged 40-50 years with active or convalescent COVID-19. CDR3s include the opening cysteine and the closing phenylalanine or tryptophan. The order of the fields is CDR3 length, J gene, V gene, CDR3 protein.

>14|TRBJ2-7|TRBV29-1
CSVHQTGGSVEQYF
>21|TRBJ1-5|TRBV27
CASSSYRDRGYSGRGNQPQHF
>15|TRBJ1-1|TRBV3-1/TRBV3-2
CASSQGGLGNTEAFF
>13|TRBJ1-1|TRBV19
CASRDRENTEAFF
>18|TRBJ1-5|TRBV4-2
CASSQDPGQGVGNQPQHF
>15|TRBJ2-7|TRBV3-1/TRBV3-2
CASSQERGGNYEQYF
>15|TRBJ2-6|TRBV5-3
CARSLRQGYANVLTF
>13|TRBJ1-6|TRBV6-5
CASSPSAPSPLHF
>15|TRBJ1-2|TRBV19
CASSIAKTGAYGYTF
>18|TRBJ1-4|TRBV4-3
CASSQARGTGQPNEKLFF
>15|TRBJ1-1|TRBV18
CASSPTLAANTEAFF
>14|TRBJ2-7|TRBV19
CASSIRGQTYEQYF
>12|TRBJ1-1|TRBV10-3
CAISGTGTEAFF
>15|TRBJ2-7|TRBV7-2
CASSPRQTSGYEQYF
>14|TRBJ2-3|TRBV5-4
CASSAEPGTDTQYF
>16|TRBJ2-3|TRBV5-1
CASSLAGQVRTDTQYF
>16|TRBJ2-2|TRBV5-4
CASSSHSGGSSGELFF